Sequencing of this T cell receptor beta chain was carried out in a study of T cell clones after liver transplantation. Study context: HCV positivity affected three of eight recipients; the rest lacked autoimmune or viral indications.

TCRdb's table, derived via immunoSEQ multiplex PCR, lists solely in-frame clones and lacks some. The data contain tens of thousands of clones, around 85% of them singletons. The V gene's germline CDR1 is LGHNT and CDR2 FRNRAP. The J segment lost 4 bases and the V segment lost 5 bases, leaving 5 bases of the junction unmatched. CDR3 length: 14 residues. The gene calls are TRBV12-5 and TRBJ1-5; TRBD1 matches at 7 bases. The source was CD4+ T cells from blood, collected before liver transplant. The source of this sequence is a human donor who received a liver transplant. CDR3 nucleotide sequence: TGTGCTAGTGGTGTAACAGGGGATAATCAGCCCCAGCATTTT. It specifies CASGVTGDNQPQHF.